A selection of T cell receptor beta chains follows, all from one sample in a study of blood T cell repertoires in COVID-19. Profiled with immunoSEQ multiplex PCR; TCRdb holds only in-frame clones, not every one. There are 400,000 to 450,000 clones in the sample; approximately 88% occur only once, and around an eighth lies in the top ten. Sequencing was carried out using peripheral blood. The receptors derive from a woman in her fifties or sixties with COVID-19, enrolled during active disease. CDR3s include the opening cysteine and the closing phenylalanine or tryptophan. A D gene is named only where the DNA matches it firmly. Size tells how often a clone was seen (once, few, many) or the class of an expanded clone, and some rows leave it out.

D gene: TRBD1; clone size: NA; V gene: TRBV11-2; J gene: TRBJ1-2; CDR3 protein: CASSSTGVSGYTF; CDR3 DNA: TGTGCCAGCAGCTCTACAGGGGTTTCTGGCTACACCTTC
D gene: TRBD1; clone size: NA; V gene: TRBV5-8; J gene: TRBJ2-7; CDR3 protein: CASSPTGVTYEQYF; CDR3 DNA: TGTGCCAGCAGCCCGACAGGGGTCACCTACGAGCAGTACTTC
D gene: NA; clone size: NA; V gene: TRBV24-1; J gene: TRBJ1-2; CDR3 protein: CATSDHLTWTAADYGYTF; CDR3 DNA: TGTGCCACCAGTGATCATCTTACCTGGACAGCAGCCGATTATGGCTACACCTTC
D gene: TRBD1; clone size: NA; V gene: TRBV19; J gene: TRBJ2-5; CDR3 protein: CASSRLNRGRETQYF; CDR3 DNA: TGTGCCAGTAGTCGTTTGAACAGGGGGCGGGAGACCCAGTACTTC
D gene: NA; clone size: NA; V gene: TRBV3-1/TRBV3-2; J gene: TRBJ1-1; CDR3 protein: CASSQGQTQNTEAFF; CDR3 DNA: TGTGCCAGCAGCCAAGGGCAAACCCAGAACACTGAAGCTTTCTTT
D gene: TRBD2; clone size: NA; V gene: TRBV4-2; J gene: TRBJ2-4; CDR3 protein: CASSPGLAGGQNIQYF; CDR3 DNA: TGTGCCAGCAGCCCCGGACTAGCGGGGGGCCAAAACATTCAGTACTTC
D gene: NA; clone size: NA; V gene: TRBV3-1/TRBV3-2; J gene: TRBJ1-1; CDR3 protein: CASSPGDTEAFF; CDR3 DNA: TGTGCCAGCAGCCCAGGGGACACTGAAGCTTTCTTT
D gene: NA; clone size: NA; V gene: TRBV19; J gene: TRBJ2-1; CDR3 protein: CASSKSIGRNEQFF; CDR3 DNA: TGTGCCAGTAGTAAAAGTATTGGGAGGAATGAGCAGTTCTTC
D gene: TRBD1; clone size: NA; V gene: TRBV27; J gene: TRBJ2-7; CDR3 protein: CASRARGDSLYEQYF; CDR3 DNA: TGTGCCAGCAGAGCTAGAGGGGACAGTCTTTACGAGCAGTACTTC
D gene: TRBD1; clone size: NA; V gene: TRBV2; J gene: TRBJ1-2; CDR3 protein: CASEGTGLDYGYTF; CDR3 DNA: TGTGCCAGCGAAGGGACAGGATTGGACTATGGCTACACCTTC
D gene: NA; clone size: NA; V gene: TRBV28; J gene: TRBJ2-3; CDR3 protein: CASSPAADTQYF; CDR3 DNA: TGTGCCAGCAGCCCTGCGGCAGATACGCAGTATTTT
D gene: NA; clone size: NA; V gene: TRBV27; J gene: TRBJ2-2; CDR3 protein: CASSFIPAGELFF; CDR3 DNA: TGTGCCAGCAGTTTCATTCCGGCCGGGGAGCTGTTTTTT
D gene: NA; clone size: NA; V gene: TRBV5-4; J gene: TRBJ2-2; CDR3 protein: CASSLDLGVTGELFF; CDR3 DNA: TGTGCCAGCAGCTTGGACCTCGGGGTAACCGGGGAGCTGTTTTTT
D gene: TRBD2; clone size: NA; V gene: TRBV2; J gene: TRBJ2-1; CDR3 protein: CASRAWSGGENEQFF; CDR3 DNA: TGTGCCAGCAGGGCTTGGAGCGGGGGGGAGAATGAGCAGTTCTTC
D gene: NA; clone size: NA; V gene: TRBV6-5; J gene: TRBJ1-1; CDR3 protein: CASSMKILGGTEAFF; CDR3 DNA: TGTGCCAGCAGCATGAAGATTTTAGGGGGCACTGAAGCTTTCTTT
D gene: NA; clone size: NA; V gene: TRBV6-5; J gene: TRBJ1-1; CDR3 protein: CASTHGQGEAFF; CDR3 DNA: TGTGCCAGCACCCATGGGCAGGGGGAAGCTTTCTTT
D gene: TRBD1; clone size: few; V gene: TRBV11-3; J gene: TRBJ1-1; CDR3 protein: CASSPSRTGGNTEAFF; CDR3 DNA: TGTGCCAGCAGCCCCTCCCGGACAGGGGGAAACACTGAAGCTTTCTTT
D gene: NA; clone size: NA; V gene: TRBV7-2; J gene: TRBJ2-2; CDR3 protein: CASSLARPGVTGELFF; CDR3 DNA: TGTGCCAGCAGCTTAGCGCGTCCAGGGGTGACCGGGGAGCTGTTTTTT
D gene: NA; clone size: NA; V gene: TRBV5-1; J gene: TRBJ2-5; CDR3 protein: CASSLGQTRETQYF; CDR3 DNA: TGCGCCAGCAGCTTAGGACAGACGCGAGAGACCCAGTACTTC
D gene: TRBD1; clone size: once; V gene: TRBV2; J gene: TRBJ2-3; CDR3 protein: CASNPTGGGTDTQYF; CDR3 DNA: TGTGCCAGCAATCCAACAGGGGGCGGCACAGATACGCAGTATTTT
D gene: NA; clone size: NA; V gene: TRBV9; J gene: TRBJ2-1; CDR3 protein: CASSAGIQVDEQFF; CDR3 DNA: TGTGCCAGCAGCGCCGGCATTCAGGTGGATGAGCAGTTCTTC
D gene: TRBD2; clone size: NA; V gene: TRBV2; J gene: TRBJ2-1; CDR3 protein: CASSITSGEQFF; CDR3 DNA: TGTGCCAGCAGTATTACTAGCGGGGAGCAGTTCTTC
D gene: TRBD2; clone size: NA; V gene: TRBV7-6; J gene: TRBJ2-1; CDR3 protein: CASSQGLADLGGQFF; CDR3 DNA: TGTGCCAGCAGCCAAGGACTAGCGGACCTAGGGGGGCAGTTCTTC
D gene: TRBD1; clone size: NA; V gene: TRBV18; J gene: TRBJ1-2; CDR3 protein: CASSPSRDSNYGYTF; CDR3 DNA: TGTGCCAGCTCACCCTCCCGGGACAGTAACTATGGCTACACCTTC
D gene: NA; clone size: NA; V gene: TRBV2; J gene: TRBJ1-2; CDR3 protein: CASVGGRDYGYTF; CDR3 DNA: TGTGCCAGCGTAGGGGGAAGGGACTATGGCTACACCTTC
D gene: NA; clone size: once; V gene: TRBV7-2; J gene: TRBJ1-1; CDR3 protein: CASSLGGQSRAFF; CDR3 DNA: TGTGCCAGCAGCTTAGGCGGACAGTCAAGGGCTTTCTTT
D gene: TRBD1; clone size: NA; V gene: TRBV28; J gene: TRBJ1-1; CDR3 protein: CASLDRGNTEAFF; CDR3 DNA: TGTGCCAGCTTGGACAGGGGGAACACTGAAGCTTTCTTT
D gene: TRBD1; clone size: NA; V gene: TRBV3-1/TRBV3-2; J gene: TRBJ2-7; CDR3 protein: CASSSGQDEQYF; CDR3 DNA: TGTGCCAGCAGTTCCGGACAGGACGAGCAGTACTTC
D gene: TRBD1; clone size: NA; V gene: TRBV28; J gene: TRBJ1-5; CDR3 protein: CASSFGQVSGPQHF; CDR3 DNA: TGTGCCAGCAGTTTCGGACAGGTCAGTGGGCCCCAGCATTTT
D gene: NA; clone size: NA; V gene: TRBV30; J gene: TRBJ1-1; CDR3 protein: CAWNNPGAEAFF; CDR3 DNA: TGTGCCTGGAACAATCCAGGTGCTGAAGCTTTCTTT
D gene: NA; clone size: NA; V gene: TRBV19; J gene: TRBJ1-1; CDR3 protein: CASSSRANTEAFF; CDR3 DNA: TGTGCCAGTAGTTCCAGGGCGAACACTGAAGCTTTCTTT